Shown below are 10 T cell receptor beta chains from a single sample sequenced in a study of technical replicates of blood from a handful of donors. Here immunoSEQ multiplex PCR was the method, and the copy in TCRdb shows in-frame clones only, minus some. Counted here are tens of thousands of clones, around 96% occurring once; the ten biggest clones make up about 0.2%. Source material: T cells isolated from PBMCs. All receptors come from a human donor in good health.

This chain joins TRBV19 and TRBJ2-7, with D possibly being TRBD2 (5 bases). Trimming removed 5 bases from V and 6 bases from J, with 14 bases in between. Germline lookup yields CDR1 LNHDA and CDR2 SQIVND (reference sequence). CDR3 length: 13 residues. CDR3 in DNA: TGTGCCAGTAGTCCTCAGAGGGCAGGCGAGCAGTACTTC. Residues: CASSPQRAGEQYF. Together with reference TRBV19 and TRBJ2-7, the CDR3 gives the full variable domain: DGGITQSPKYLFRKEGQNVTLSCEQNLNHDAMYWYRQDPGQGLRLIYYSQIVNDFQKGDIAEGYSVSREKKESFPLTVTSAQKNPTAFYLCASSPQRAGEQYFGPGTRLTVT.

V usage is TRBV5-1 and J usage is TRBJ1-1; the D gene is possibly TRBD1 (6 bases). The V end lost 2 bases, the J end lost 5 bases, and 19 bases lay between the germline ends. There are 16 residues in the CDR3. Germline-derived CDR1 and CDR2 are SGHRS and YFSETQ. The CDR3 nucleotides are TGCGCCAGCAGCTTCGGGATGAGGGGGTCGCGGACTGAAGCTTTCTTT. This translates into CASSFGMRGSRTEAFF.

The chain joins TRBV29-1 to TRBJ1-2; D may be TRBD1 (6 bases). CDR3 length: 12 amino acids. Germline V gene data show CDR1 as SQVTM and CDR2 as ANQGSEA. V was cut by 7 bases and J by 4 bases, with 13 bases left in between. The CDR3 loop reads CSARQDTYGYTF. CDR3 nucleotides: TGCAGCGCTCGACAGGATACCTATGGCTACACCTTC.

The J gene is TRBJ1-5, the V gene TRBV18; D is uncertain. CDR1 KGHSH and CDR2 LQKENI come from the germline V gene. V dropped 3 bases and J dropped 4 bases, with 13 bases sitting between them. This CDR3 has 15 residues. The CDR3 region is CASSPLQARNQPQHF. The CDR3 coding sequence is TGTGCCAGCTCACCGCTCCAGGCACGGAATCAGCCCCAGCATTTT.

The chain carries TRBV7-2 and TRBJ1-2, with a possible D match to TRBD1 (6 bases). The CDR3 is 14 residues long. Germline CDR1 and CDR2: SGHTA and FQGNSA. Trimming stripped 2 bases from V and 3 bases from J, with 10 bases between. The CDR3 DNA follows: TGTGCCAGCAGCTTAAGTGGACAGCACTATGGCTACACCTTC. Amino acid sequence: CASSLSGQHYGYTF.

This chain joins TRBV27 and TRBJ1-1, with D perhaps matching TRBD1 (6 bases). Germline loops: CDR1 MNHEY, CDR2 SMNVEV (reference sequence). The CDR3 is 13 amino acids. V was shortened by 5 bases and J by 1 base, with 8 bases between the two germline ends. Written as DNA, the CDR3 is TGTGCCAGCAGTCTGGACAGGAACACTGAAGCTTTCTTT. Protein: CASSLDRNTEAFF.

V is TRBV5-4 and J is TRBJ2-4; 8 nucleotides agree with TRBD1. The CDR3 length is 16 residues. Germline-derived CDR1 and CDR2 are SGHNT and YYREEE (reference sequence). Trimming took 3 bases from V and 3 from J; bases not matched to a gene: 8. Written as DNA, the CDR3 is TGTGCCAGCAGCTCACAGGGGGAAGGGGGCAAAAACATTCAGTACTTC. Encoded protein: CASSSQGEGGKNIQYF.

The V gene is TRBV6-6, the J gene TRBJ1-1; D gene ambiguous. This CDR3 is built from 14 residues. V was pared by 3 bases and J by 2 bases, with 10 bases between. Germline V gene lookup returns CDR1 MNHNY and CDR2 SVGAGI (reference sequence). CDR3 sequence reads: CASSYSDPNTEAFF. The CDR3 nucleotides are TGTGCCAGCAGTTATTCAGATCCTAACACTGAAGCTTTCTTT.

The chain joins TRBV4-1 to TRBJ2-7, with 11 positions matching TRBD1. Germline CDR1 reads MGHRA; CDR2 reads YSYEKL. The CDR3 length is 15 residues. V shed 3 bases, J shed 3 bases, and the junction held 4 bases outside the gene matches. CDR3 sequence reads: CASSHPGQGVYEQYF. In DNA, the CDR3 is TGCGCCAGCAGCCACCCGGGACAGGGGGTCTACGAGCAGTACTTC.

The rearrangement links TRBV7-9 to TRBJ2-7; a weak D match, TRBD2 (7 bases). Germline V gives CDR1 SEHNR, CDR2 FQNEAQ (reference sequence). CDR3 length: 16 amino acids. Trimming left V 5 bases short and J 1 base short, with 18 bases between. The CDR3 region has the DNA TGTGCCAGCAGCCCAACCAAGGGGGGGCGATCCTACGAGCAGTACTTC. Protein sequence: CASSPTKGGRSYEQYF.